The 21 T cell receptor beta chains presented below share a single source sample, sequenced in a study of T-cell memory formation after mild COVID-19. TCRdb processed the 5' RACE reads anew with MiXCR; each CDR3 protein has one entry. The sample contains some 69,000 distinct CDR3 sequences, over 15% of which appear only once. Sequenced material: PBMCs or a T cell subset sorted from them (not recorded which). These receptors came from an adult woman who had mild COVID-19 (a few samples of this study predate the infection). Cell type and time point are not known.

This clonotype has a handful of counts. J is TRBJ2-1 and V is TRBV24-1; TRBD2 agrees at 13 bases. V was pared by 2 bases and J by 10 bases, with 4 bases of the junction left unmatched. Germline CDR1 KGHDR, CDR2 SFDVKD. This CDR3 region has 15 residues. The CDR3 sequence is CATSDSTSGRPEQFF. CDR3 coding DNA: TGTGCCACCAGTGATTCGACTAGCGGGAGGCCAGAGCAGTTCTTC.

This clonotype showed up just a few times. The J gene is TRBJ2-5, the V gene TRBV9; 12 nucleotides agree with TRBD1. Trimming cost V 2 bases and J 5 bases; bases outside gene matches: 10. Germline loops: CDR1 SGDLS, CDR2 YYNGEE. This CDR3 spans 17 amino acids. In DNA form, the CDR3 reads TGTGCCAGCAGCGTCCGGGACAGGGGGCACCTTGGGGAGACCCAGTACTTC. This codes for CASSVRDRGHLGETQYF.

The CDR3 DNA sequence: TGTGCCAGCAACCATCGTCCAACAGGAGCTGGGGCCAACGTCCTGACTTTC. Translating it yields CASNHRPTGAGANVLTF. The V gene is TRBV7-8, the J gene TRBJ2-6; D might be TRBD1 (5 bases). V was clipped by 7 bases and J by 2 bases, with 18 bases between them. The germline V gene has CDR1 SGHVS and CDR2 FQNEAQ. The CDR3 extends over 17 amino acids.

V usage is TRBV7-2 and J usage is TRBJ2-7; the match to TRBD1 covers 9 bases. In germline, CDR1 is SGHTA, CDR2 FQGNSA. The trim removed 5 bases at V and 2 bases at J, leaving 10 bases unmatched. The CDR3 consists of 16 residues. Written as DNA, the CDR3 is TGTGCCAGCAGCAGTCCGGGACAGGGAATCCCCTACGAGCAGTACTTC. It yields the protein CASSSPGQGIPYEQYF.

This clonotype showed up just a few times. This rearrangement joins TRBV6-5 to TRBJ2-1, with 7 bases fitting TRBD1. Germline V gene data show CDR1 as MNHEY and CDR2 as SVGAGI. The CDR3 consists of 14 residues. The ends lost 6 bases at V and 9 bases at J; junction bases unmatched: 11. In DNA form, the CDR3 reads TGTGCCAGCAGCTTAACAGGGGTCGGAGCTGAGCAGTTCTTC. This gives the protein CASSLTGVGAEQFF.

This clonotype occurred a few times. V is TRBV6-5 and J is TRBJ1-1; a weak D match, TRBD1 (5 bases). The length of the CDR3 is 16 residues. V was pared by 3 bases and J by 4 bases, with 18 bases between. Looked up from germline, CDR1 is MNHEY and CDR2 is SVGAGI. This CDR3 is CASSYNIGALGTEAFF. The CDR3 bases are TGTGCCAGCAGTTATAACATTGGGGCGCTTGGCACTGAAGCTTTCTTT.

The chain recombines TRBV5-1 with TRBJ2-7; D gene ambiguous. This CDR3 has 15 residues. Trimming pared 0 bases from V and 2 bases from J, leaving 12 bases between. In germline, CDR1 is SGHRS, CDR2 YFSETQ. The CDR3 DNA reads TGCGCCAGCAGCTTGGCGCACTCAGGAGCCTACGAGCAGTACTTC. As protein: CASSLAHSGAYEQYF.

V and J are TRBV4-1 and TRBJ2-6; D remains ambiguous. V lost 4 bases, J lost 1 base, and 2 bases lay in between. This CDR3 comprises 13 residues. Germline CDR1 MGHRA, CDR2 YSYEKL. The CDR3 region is CASSPSGANVLTF. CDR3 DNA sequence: TGCGCCAGCAGCCCTTCTGGGGCCAACGTCCTGACTTTC.

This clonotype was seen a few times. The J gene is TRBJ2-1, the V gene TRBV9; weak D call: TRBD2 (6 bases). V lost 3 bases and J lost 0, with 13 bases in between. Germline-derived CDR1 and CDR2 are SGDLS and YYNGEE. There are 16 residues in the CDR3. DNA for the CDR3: TGTGCCAGCAGCGCTTCTAGCGCCCCCTCCTACAATGAGCAGTTCTTC. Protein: CASSASSAPSYNEQFF.

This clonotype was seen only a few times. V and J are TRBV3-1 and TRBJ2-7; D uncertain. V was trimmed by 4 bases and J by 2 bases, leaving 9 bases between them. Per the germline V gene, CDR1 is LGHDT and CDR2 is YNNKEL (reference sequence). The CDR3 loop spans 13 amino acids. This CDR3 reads CASSPNRAYEQYF. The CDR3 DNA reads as TGTGCCAGCAGCCCGAACAGAGCCTACGAGCAGTACTTC.

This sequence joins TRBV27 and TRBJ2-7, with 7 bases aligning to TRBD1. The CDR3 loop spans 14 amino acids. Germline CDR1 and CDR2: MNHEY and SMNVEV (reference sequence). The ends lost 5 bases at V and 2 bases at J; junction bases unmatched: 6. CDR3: CASSTGTETYEQYF. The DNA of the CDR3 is TGTGCCAGCAGTACCGGGACAGAGACCTACGAGCAGTACTTC.

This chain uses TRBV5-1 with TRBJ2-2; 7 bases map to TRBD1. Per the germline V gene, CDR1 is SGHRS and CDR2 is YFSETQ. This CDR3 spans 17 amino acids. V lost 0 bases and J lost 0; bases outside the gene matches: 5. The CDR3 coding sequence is TGCGCCAGCAGCTTGGCCGTCGGGACAGCGAACACCGGGGAGCTGTTTTTT. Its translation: CASSLAVGTANTGELFF. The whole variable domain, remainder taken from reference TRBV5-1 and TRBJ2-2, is KAGVTQTPRYLIKTRGQQVTLSCSPISGHRSVSWYQQTPGQGLQFLFEYFSETQRNKGNFPGRFSGRQFSNSRSEMNVSTLELGDSALYLCASSLAVGTANTGELFFGEGSRLTVL.

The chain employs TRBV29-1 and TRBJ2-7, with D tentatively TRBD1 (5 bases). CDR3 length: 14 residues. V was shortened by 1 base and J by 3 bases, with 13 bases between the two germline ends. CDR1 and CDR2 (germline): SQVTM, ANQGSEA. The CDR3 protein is CSVEGQGTLYEQYF. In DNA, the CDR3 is TGCAGCGTTGAAGGCCAGGGAACACTCTACGAGCAGTACTTC.

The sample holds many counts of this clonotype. The CDR3 DNA is TGTGCCAGCAGCTTGGGTTCCATTCACGAGCAGTACTTC. This translates into CASSLGSIHEQYF. This rearrangement joins TRBV11-1 to TRBJ2-7; no definite D call. Germline V gene data show CDR1 as SGHAT and CDR2 as FQDESV (reference sequence). The ends were cut back, 3 bases at V and 5 bases at J, with 11 bases in the middle. The CDR3 contains 13 residues.

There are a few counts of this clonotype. Here the CDR3 reads CASSPDWGNQPQHF. The CDR3 DNA follows: TGTGCCAGCAGCCCTGACTGGGGGAATCAGCCCCAGCATTTT. This chain uses TRBV6-6 with TRBJ1-5; TRBD1 might be the D (5 bases). This CDR3 is 14 amino acids long. Germline CDR1 is MNHNY and CDR2 is SVGAGI (reference sequence). The ends were cut back, 6 bases at V and 4 bases at J, with 13 bases in the middle.

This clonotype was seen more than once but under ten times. CDR3 in amino acids: CASSLFRDQPQHF. In nucleotides, the CDR3 is TGTGCCAGCAGCTTATTTAGGGATCAGCCCCAGCATTTT. The rearrangement joins TRBV7-3 to TRBJ1-5, with unresolved D. Germline CDR1 and CDR2: SGHTA and FQGTGA. V lost 2 bases to trimming and J lost 5 bases, with 7 bases between them. This CDR3 contains 13 residues.

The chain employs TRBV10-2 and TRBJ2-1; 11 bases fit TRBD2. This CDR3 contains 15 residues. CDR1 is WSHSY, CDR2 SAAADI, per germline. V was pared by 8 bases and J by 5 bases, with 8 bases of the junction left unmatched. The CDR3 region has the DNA TGCGCCAGCGATAGTAGCGGGGGGGTGGACAATGAGCAGTTCTTC. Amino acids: CASDSSGGVDNEQFF.

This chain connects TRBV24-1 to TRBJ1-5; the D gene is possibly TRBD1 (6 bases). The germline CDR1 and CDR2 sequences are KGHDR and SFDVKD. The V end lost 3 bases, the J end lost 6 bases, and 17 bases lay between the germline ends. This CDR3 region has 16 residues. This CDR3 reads CATSDVAQGESQPQHF. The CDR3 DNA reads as TGTGCCACCAGTGATGTGGCACAGGGAGAGAGTCAGCCCCAGCATTTT.

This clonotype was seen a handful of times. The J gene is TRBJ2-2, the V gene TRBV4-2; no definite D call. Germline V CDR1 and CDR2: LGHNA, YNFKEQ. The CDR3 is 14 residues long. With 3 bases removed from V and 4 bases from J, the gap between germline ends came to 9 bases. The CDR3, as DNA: TGTGCCAGCAGCCAGGATAAGGGCACCGGGGAGCTGTTTTTT. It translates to CASSQDKGTGELFF.

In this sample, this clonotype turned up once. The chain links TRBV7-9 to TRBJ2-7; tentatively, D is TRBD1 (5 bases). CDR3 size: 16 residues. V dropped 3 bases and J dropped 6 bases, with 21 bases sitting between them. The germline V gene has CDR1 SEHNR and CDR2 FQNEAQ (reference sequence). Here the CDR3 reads CASSLDLRQGGREQYF. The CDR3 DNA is TGTGCCAGCAGCTTGGACCTCAGGCAGGGTGGACGCGAGCAGTACTTC.

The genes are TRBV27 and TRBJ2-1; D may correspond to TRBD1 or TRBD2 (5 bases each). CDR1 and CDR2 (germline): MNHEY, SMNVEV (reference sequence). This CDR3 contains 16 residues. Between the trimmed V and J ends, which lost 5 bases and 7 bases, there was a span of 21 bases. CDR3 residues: CASSHWSTASGNEQFF. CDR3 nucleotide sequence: TGTGCCAGCAGTCACTGGTCGACAGCTTCGGGGAATGAGCAGTTCTTC.